The sequence of this T cell receptor (beta chain) was determined in a study of OX40 agonist ivuxolimab in advanced cancers. Some background on the complete study: Ivuxolimab was an agonistic, fully human IgG2 monoclonal antibody directed against OX40 (CD134), a costimulatory receptor. Partial responses occurred in three dose-escalation patients, of whom one had hepatocellular carcinoma and two had cutaneous melanoma. The dose-escalation cohort was 82.7% male with a mean age of around 62 years, ranging from roughly 23 to 79. The point of sequencing TCRbeta in the periphery was to test whether ivuxolimab changed TCR sequence diversity and drove clonal T-cell expansion. The paper covers the monotherapy dose-escalation part of the phase I ivuxolimab trial, which included N ≈ 50 patients. Of the approximately 50 dose-escalation patients, hepatocellular carcinoma was present in around 20, melanoma in around 15, renal cell carcinoma in 9 and head and neck cancer in 9. Intravenous ivuxolimab was administered to patients every 2 weeks at six dose levels: 0.01, 0.1, 0.3, 1.5, 3 and 10 mg/kg. Prior anti-PD-1, anti-PD-L1 or anti-CTLA-4 therapy was permitted, and checkpoint inhibitors had been received by about 37% of dose-escalation patients. Here is what the overall study found, with its caveats: Low levels of normalized T-cell clonal expansion were also seen in some patients who did not respond. In partial responders in the 0.1-3.0 mg/kg groups, normalized peripheral clonal expansion was found to be among the lowest, especially among CD8+ T cells. After ivuxolimab, more expanded clones were found on average in CD8+ T cells than in CD4+ T cells. Antigen specificity was not determined for the clonally expanded peripheral T cells. At doses of 0.1 to 3.0 mg/kg, clonal expansion of both CD4+ and CD8+ blood T cells was observed from baseline to week 6.

Patients with autoimmune disease history or receiving systemic immunosuppression were excluded from the trial. Peripheral blood for TCR sequencing was collected from all dose cohorts at baseline, on cycle 4 day 1, and on cycle 7 day 1. Samples came from an open-label, multicenter, first-in-human phase I dose-escalation trial of ivuxolimab. Adults with locally advanced or metastatic head and neck squamous cell, hepatocellular, melanoma or renal cell carcinoma were enrolled in the trial. Before TCR sequencing, CD4+ and CD8+ T cells were separately sorted from peripheral blood. Worth noting for this clone: This clone's antigen is unknown. Per-base qualities were not stored, and no clone one base away is much larger.

Genomic DNA was isolated from the sorted cells so that the TCRbeta CDR3 region could be sequenced. The immunoSEQ Assay was used for sequencing of TCRbeta CDR3 regions. The immuneACCESS repertoire file appears here via TCRdb, limited to in-frame rearrangements. These files lack a portion of the clones; in checked studies, under half of the deficit traces to unresolved V genes, and the cause of the others is not known. The sample table holds about 22,000 clones, of which approximately 80% were seen once. Jointly, the top ten make up roughly 29% of the sample. The V and J ends are trimmed by 7 bases and 8 bases, leaving 15 bases between them. CDR1 and CDR2, per the germline V gene, are SGHRS and YFSETQ. The CDR3 contains 12 residues, cysteine and phenylalanine counted. Kept here is only the CDR3 DNA, which spans 36 bases and is read in frame from base 1.

The sequence joins TRBV5-1 to TRBJ1-1; a weak D assignment points to TRBD1 (6 bases agree). The sample consisted of CD4+ or CD8+ T cells sorted from blood, taken in a trial of the OX40 agonist ivuxolimab. The TCR was taken from an adult with an advanced solid tumor such as melanoma, head and neck, liver or kidney cancer. The CDR3 region has the sequence CASGPGGGEAFF. The bases are TGCGCCAGCGGCCCGGGGGGCGGGGAAGCTTTCTTT.